This TCR beta chain came from a study of OX40 agonist ivuxolimab in advanced cancers. As for the study in general: Patients were dosed intravenously with ivuxolimab at 0.01 to 10 mg/kg every 2 weeks. The group had a mean age of roughly 56 years, ranged from about 20 to 79, and was roughly 80% male. Three patients responded partially, comprising one with hepatocellular carcinoma and two with cutaneous melanoma.

Of note for this clone: Its specificity is unknown.

Study-level points and caveats: Relative to CD4+, CD8+ T cells held more expanded clones on average.

The repertoire was sequenced with immunoSEQ multiplex PCR; TCRdb's copy has only in-frame clones and lacks some. Here the sample spans fewer than 90,000 clones, approximately 86% being singletons. Germline lookup yields CDR1 MNHEY and CDR2 SVGAGI. V was pared by 8 bases and J by 5 bases, with 8 bases of the junction left unmatched. The CDR3 loop spans 13 amino acids. The input for sequencing was CD4+ or CD8+ T cells sorted from blood, taken in a trial of the OX40 agonist ivuxolimab. The V and J genes are TRBV6-5 and TRBJ2-5; 7 positions match TRBD1. This clonotype was obtained from an adult with an advanced solid tumor such as melanoma, head and neck, liver or kidney cancer. CDR3 DNA: TGTGCCAGCGAAGGGACAGTGGGGGAGACCCAGTACTTC. Translating gives CASEGTVGETQYF.